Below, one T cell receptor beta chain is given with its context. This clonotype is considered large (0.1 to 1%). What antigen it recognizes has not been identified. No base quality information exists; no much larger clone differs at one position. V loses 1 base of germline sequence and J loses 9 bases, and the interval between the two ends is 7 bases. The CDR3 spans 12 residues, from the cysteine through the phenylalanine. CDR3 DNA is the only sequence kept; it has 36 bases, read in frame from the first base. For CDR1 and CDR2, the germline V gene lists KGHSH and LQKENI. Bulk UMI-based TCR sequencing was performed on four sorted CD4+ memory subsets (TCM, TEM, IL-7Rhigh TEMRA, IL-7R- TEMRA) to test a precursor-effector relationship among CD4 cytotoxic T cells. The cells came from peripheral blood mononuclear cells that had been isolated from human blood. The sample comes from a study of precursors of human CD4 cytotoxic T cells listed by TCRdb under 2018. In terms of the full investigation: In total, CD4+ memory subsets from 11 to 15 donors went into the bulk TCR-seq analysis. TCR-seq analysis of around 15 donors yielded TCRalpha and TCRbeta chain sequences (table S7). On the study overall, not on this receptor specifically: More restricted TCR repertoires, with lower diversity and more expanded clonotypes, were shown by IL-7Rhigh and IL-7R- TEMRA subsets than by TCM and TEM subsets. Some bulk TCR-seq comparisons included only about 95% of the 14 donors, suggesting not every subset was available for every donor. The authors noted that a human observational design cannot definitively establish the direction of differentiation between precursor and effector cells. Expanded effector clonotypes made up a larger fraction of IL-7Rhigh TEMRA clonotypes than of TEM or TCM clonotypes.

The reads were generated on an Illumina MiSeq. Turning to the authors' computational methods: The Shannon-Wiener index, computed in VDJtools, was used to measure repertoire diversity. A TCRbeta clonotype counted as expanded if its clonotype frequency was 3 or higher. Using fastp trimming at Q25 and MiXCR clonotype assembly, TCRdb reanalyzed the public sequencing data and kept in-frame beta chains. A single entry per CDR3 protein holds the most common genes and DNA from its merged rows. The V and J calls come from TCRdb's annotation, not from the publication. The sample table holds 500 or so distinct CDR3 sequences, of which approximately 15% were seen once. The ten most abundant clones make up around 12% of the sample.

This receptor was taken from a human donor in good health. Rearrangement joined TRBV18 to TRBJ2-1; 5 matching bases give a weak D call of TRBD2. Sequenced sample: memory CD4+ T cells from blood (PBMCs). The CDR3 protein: CASSPLATEQFF. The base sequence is TGTGCCAGCTCACCACTAGCGACTGAGCAGTTCTTC.